This T cell receptor (beta chain) was sequenced for a study of shared clonotypes between healthy human individuals. Memory CD4+ cells were the fraction left after CD45RA+ naive selection. Concerning this clone: Its cognate antigen is unknown. Other DNA sequences in the sample encode the same CDR3.

Study results and caveats: Among donors, the sharing of clonotypes was expected to be influenced by sequencing depth.

Germline loops: CDR1 SGHNT, CDR2 YYREEE (reference sequence). Trimming cost V 1 base and J 1 base, with 6 bases left between them. The CDR3 is 14 amino acids. At the deep level, the assay was run. The authors loaded 200 ng DNA, roughly 33,000 T cell genomes, into sorted-subset replicate PCRs. Method: immunoSEQ multiplex PCR; TCRdb's copy keeps in-frame clones and lacks some. The sample shows some 2,000,000 clones, 95% of them seen only once. The rearrangement joins TRBV5-4 to TRBJ1-3; no definite D call. Sequencing was performed on naive CD4+ T cells sorted from blood. Subset: CD45RA+ positively selected. This clonotype was obtained from a man between 18 and 35 years old in good health. The CDR3 DNA follows: TGTGCCAGCAGCTTGCAAGGTTCTGGAAACACCATATATTTT. It codes for CASSLQGSGNTIYF.